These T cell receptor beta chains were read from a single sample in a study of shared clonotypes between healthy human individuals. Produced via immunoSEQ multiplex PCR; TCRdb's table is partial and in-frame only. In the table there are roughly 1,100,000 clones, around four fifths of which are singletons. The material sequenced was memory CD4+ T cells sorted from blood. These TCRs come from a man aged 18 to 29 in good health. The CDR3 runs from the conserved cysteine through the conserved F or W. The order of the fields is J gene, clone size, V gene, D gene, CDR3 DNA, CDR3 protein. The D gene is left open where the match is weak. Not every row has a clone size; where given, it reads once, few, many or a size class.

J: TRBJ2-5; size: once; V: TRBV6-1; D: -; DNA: TGTGCCAGCGGGCTTGCACCAGAGACCCAGTACTTC; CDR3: CASGLAPETQYF
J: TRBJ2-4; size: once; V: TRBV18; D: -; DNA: TGTGCCAGCTCATTTCGACAGGCTCCGGACATTCAGTACTTC; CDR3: CASSFRQAPDIQYF
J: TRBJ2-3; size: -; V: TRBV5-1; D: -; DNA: TGCGCCAGCAGCTTGGCCCTTCTTGGGACAGATACGCAGTATTTT; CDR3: CASSLALLGTDTQYF
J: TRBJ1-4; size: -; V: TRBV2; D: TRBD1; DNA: TGTGCCAGCAGGGTACAGGGGGGGTTTAATGAAAAACTGTTTTTT; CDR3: CASRVQGGFNEKLFF
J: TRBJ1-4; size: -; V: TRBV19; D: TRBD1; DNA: TGTGCCAGTAGTATCCAACAGGGGGCCGCTAATGAAAAACTGTTTTTT; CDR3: CASSIQQGAANEKLFF
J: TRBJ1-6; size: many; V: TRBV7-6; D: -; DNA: TGTGCCAGCAGCTTAGCCCCTTATAATTCACCCCTCCACTTT; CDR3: CASSLAPYNSPLHF
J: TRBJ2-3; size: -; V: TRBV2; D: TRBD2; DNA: TGTGCCAGCAGTGAAGCGCTTCTAGCGGGAGTCCCAGATACGCAGTATTTT; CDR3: CASSEALLAGVPDTQYF
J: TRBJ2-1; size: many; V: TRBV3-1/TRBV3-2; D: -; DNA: TGTGCCAGTCACGTAGAGTTCTTC; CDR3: CASHVEFF
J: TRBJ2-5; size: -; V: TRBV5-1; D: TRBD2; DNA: TGCGCCAGCAGCTTGGCCGGGACTAGCGGGGGAGAGACCCAGTACTTC; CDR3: CASSLAGTSGGETQYF
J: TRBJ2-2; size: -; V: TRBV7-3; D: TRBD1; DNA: TGTGCCAGCAGCACTTACGCCTACAGGGGGCGCGGGGACACCGGGGAGCTGTTTTTT; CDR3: CASSTYAYRGRGDTGELFF
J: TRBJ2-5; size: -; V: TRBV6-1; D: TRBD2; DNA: TGTGCCAGCAGTGCCTCCGGGACTAGCGGGTTAGAGACCCAGTACTTC; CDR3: CASSASGTSGLETQYF
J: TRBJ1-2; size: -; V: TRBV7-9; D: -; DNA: TGTGCCAGCAGCTTAGCCTGGGGCTATGGCTACACCTTC; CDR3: CASSLAWGYGYTF
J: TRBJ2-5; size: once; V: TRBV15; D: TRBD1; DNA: TGTGCCACCAGCAGAGGGGACAGGGGGGAGACCCAGTACTTC; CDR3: CATSRGDRGETQYF
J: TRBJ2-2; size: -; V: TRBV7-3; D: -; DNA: TGTGCCAGCAGCTCGGACAGCGCGAACACCGGGGAGCTGTTTTTT; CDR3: CASSSDSANTGELFF
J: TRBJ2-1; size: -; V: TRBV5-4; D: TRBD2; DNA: TGTGCCAGCAGCTCTGGGACTAGCGGGAGGGAGCAGTTCTTC; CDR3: CASSSGTSGREQFF
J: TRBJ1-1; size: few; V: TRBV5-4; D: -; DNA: TGTGCCAGCAGCTCACAGACAGGGAACACTGAAGCTTTCTTT; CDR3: CASSSQTGNTEAFF
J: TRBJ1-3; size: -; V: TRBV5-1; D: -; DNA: TGCGCCAGCAGCTTGGCGGCGGGTTTAACTGGAAACACCATATATTTT; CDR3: CASSLAAGLTGNTIYF
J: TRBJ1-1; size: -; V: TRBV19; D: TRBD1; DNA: TGTGCCAGTACCCCCACCGGGACAGTGAACACTGAAGCTTTCTTT; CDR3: CASTPTGTVNTEAFF
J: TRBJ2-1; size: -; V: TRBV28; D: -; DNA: TGTGCCAGCAGTTTAAACCCTACAGGGTACGATGAGCAGTTCTTC; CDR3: CASSLNPTGYDEQFF
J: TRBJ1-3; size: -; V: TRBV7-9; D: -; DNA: TGTGCCAGCAGCTTAAGCGGACCCTCTGGAAACACCATATATTTT; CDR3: CASSLSGPSGNTIYF
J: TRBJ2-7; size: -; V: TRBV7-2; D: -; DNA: TGTGCCAGCAGCTTAGGGTGGGAGGTATCCTACGAGCAGTACTTC; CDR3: CASSLGWEVSYEQYF
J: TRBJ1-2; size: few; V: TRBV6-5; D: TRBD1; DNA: TGTGCCAGCACCAGTCCCGAGACAGGGTACACCTTC; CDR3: CASTSPETGYTF
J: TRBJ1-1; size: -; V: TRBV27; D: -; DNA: TGTGCCAGCAGGCTCAAGGGGAGCACTGAAGCTTTCTTT; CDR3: CASRLKGSTEAFF
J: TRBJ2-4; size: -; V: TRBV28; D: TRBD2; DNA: TGTGCCAGCAGTTCAAGCGGGGGGGGTGATTTAGCCAAAAACATTCAGTACTTC; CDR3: CASSSSGGGDLAKNIQYF
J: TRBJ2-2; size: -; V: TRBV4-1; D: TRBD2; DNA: TGCGCCAGCAGCAACCGTATTAGCGGGGTGAACACCGGGGAGCTGTTTTTT; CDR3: CASSNRISGVNTGELFF
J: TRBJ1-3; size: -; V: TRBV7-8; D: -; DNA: TGTGCCAGCAGCGTACCCGGGACACCCGAGGTGCTAAAAGAAAACACCATATATTTT; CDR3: CASSVPGTPEVLKENTIYF
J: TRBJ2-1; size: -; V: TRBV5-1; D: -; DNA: TGCGCCAGCAGCCTCAAGTACAATGAGCAGTTCTTC; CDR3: CASSLKYNEQFF
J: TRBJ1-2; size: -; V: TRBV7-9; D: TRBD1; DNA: TGTGCCAGCAGCTTGGACAGGGGTGGGGTTGGCTACACCTTC; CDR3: CASSLDRGGVGYTF
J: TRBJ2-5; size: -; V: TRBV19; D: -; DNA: TGTGCCAGTAGTGGGGCGGGGCCAGCGGAGACCCAGTACTTC; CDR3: CASSGAGPAETQYF
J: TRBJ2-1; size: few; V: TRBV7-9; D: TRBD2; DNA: TGTGCCAGCAGCGAGCTAGCGGGGGGGCCTATTAACAATGAGCAGTTCTTC; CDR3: CASSELAGGPINNEQFF
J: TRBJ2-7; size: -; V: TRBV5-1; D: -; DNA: TGCGCCAGCAGCTTGGAAGGCGGCCCCTACGAGCAGTACTTC; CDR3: CASSLEGGPYEQYF
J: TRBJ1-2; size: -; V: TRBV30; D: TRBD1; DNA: TGTGCCTGGAGCGGGGACAGGGGGCTGTATGGCTACACCTTC; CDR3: CAWSGDRGLYGYTF
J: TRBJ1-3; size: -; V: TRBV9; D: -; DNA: TGTGCCAGCAGCGGCGCCGGCTCTGGAAACACCATATATTTT; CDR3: CASSGAGSGNTIYF
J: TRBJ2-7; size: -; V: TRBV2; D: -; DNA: TGTGCCACCAAGGAGCGGGACAACTCCTACGAGCAGTACTTC; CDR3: CATKERDNSYEQYF
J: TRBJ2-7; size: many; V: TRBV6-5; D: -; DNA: TGTGCCAGCAGTCCAATCACGACAAGCACTAGCGAGCAGTACTTC; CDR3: CASSPITTSTSEQYF
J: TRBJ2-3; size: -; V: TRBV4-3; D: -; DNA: TGCGCCAGCAGCCCAGGGGCGGCCCATAGCACAGATACGCAGTATTTT; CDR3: CASSPGAAHSTDTQYF